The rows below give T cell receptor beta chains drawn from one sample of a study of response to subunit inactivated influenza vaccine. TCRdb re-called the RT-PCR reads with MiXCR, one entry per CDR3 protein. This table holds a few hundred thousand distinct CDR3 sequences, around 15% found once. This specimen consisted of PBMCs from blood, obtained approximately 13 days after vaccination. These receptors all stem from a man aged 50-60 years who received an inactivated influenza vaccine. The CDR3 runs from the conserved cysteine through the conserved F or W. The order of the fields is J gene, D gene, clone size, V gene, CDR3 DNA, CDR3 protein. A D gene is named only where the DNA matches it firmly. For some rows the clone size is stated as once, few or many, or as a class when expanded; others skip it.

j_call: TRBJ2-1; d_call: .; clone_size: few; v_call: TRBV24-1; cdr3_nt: TGTGCCACCAGTGTAGGGGCAGGGCCCCAAGGTGGGCAGTTCTTC; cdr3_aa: CATSVGAGPQGGQFF
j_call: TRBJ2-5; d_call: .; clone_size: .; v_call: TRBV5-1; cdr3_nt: TGCGCCAGCAGCTTGGCCTCGCAGGGTGAGACCCAGTACTTC; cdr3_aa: CASSLASQGETQYF
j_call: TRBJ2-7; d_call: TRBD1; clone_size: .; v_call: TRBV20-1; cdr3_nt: TGCAGTGCTCGGGACAGCATTTACGAGCAGTACTTC; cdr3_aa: CSARDSIYEQYF
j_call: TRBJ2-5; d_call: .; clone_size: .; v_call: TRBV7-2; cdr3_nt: TGTGCCAGCAGCGGACTCAGGGTGGAGACCCAGTACTTC; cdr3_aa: CASSGLRVETQYF
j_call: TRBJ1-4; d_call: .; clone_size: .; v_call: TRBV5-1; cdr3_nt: TGCGCCAGCAGCTTGTTCGGGGGAGGGCTGAATGAAAAACTGTTTTTT; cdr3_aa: CASSLFGGGLNEKLFF
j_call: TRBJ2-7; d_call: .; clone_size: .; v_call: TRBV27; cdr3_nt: TGTGCCGGGTCCCGTTGCGGCGGGTTTCCCTACGAGCAGTACTTC; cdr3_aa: CAGSRCGGFPYEQYF
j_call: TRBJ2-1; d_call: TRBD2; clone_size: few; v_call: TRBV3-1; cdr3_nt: TGTGCCAGCAGCCCTAGGGCTAGCGGGGCCAATGAGCAGTTCTTC; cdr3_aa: CASSPRASGANEQFF
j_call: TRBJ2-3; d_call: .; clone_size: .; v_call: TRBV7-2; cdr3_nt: TGTGCCAGCAATCCCGGGGGTTTCAACGCAGATACGCAGTATTTT; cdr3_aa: CASNPGGFNADTQYF
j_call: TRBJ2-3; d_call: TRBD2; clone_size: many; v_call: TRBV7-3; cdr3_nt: TGTGCCAGCAGCTTAACTCGACTAGCGGGAGCAGATACGCAGTATTTT; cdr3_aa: CASSLTRLAGADTQYF
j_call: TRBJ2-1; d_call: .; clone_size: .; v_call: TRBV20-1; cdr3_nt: TGCAGTGCTAGCGGATTTACAGCGTACGACAATGAGCAGTTCTTC; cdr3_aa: CSASGFTAYDNEQFF
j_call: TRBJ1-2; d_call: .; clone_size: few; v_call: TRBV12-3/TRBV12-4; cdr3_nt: TGTGCCAGCAGCACTTACAGGGCGCACTATGGCTACACCTTC; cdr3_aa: CASSTYRAHYGYTF
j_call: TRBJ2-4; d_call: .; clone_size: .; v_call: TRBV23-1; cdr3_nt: TGCGCCAGCAGTCAATCGACAGTCCAGGACATTCAGTACTTC; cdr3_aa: CASSQSTVQDIQYF
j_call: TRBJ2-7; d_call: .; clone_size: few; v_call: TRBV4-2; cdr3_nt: TGTGCCAGCAGCCAAGATGGGTCAGGGCAGGGCGAGCAGTACTTC; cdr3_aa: CASSQDGSGQGEQYF
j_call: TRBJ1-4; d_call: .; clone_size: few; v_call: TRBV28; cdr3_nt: TGTGCCAGCAGTCCCGCCGGGTCCGGGAGACTGTTTTTT; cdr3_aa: CASSPAGSGRLFF
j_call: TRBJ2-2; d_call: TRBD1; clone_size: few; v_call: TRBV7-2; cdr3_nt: TGTGCCAGCAGCTATATGACAGGGACCACCGGGGAGCTGTTTTTT; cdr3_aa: CASSYMTGTTGELFF
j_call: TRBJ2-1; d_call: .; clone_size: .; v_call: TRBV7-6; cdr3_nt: TGTGCCAGCAGCTTTAGTGCGCAAGTACGGTACAATGAGCAGTTCTTC; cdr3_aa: CASSFSAQVRYNEQFF
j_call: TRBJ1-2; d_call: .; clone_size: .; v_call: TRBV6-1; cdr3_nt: TGTGCCAGCAGAGGGGGGACTGCTTATGGCTACACCTTC; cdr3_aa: CASRGGTAYGYTF
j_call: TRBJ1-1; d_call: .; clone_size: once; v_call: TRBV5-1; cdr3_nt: TGCGCCAGCAGCTTGGAGTCAGGTATGAACACTGAAGCTTTCTTT; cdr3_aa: CASSLESGMNTEAFF
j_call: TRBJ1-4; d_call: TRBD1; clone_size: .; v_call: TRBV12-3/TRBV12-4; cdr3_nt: TGTGCCAGCAGGCCGACAGGGACGGGTGAAAAACTGTTTTTT; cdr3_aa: CASRPTGTGEKLFF
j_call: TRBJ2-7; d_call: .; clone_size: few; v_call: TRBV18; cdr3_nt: TGTGCCAGCTCACCACCGACCTACGAGCAGTACTTC; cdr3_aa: CASSPPTYEQYF
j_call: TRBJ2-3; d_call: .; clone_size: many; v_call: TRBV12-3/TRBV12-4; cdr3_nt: TGTGCCAGCAGTTTAATTAGTGCAGATACGCAGTATTTT; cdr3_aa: CASSLISADTQYF
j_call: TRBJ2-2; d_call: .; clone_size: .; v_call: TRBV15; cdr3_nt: TGTGCCACCAGCAGAGAGCATGCAGGAATCCTCGTCGGGGAGCTGTTTTTT; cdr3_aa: CATSREHAGILVGELFF
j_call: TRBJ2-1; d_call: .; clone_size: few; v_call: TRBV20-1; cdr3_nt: TGCAGTAAAAAGGGCGTAGGCACTAATGAGCAGTTCTTC; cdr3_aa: CSKKGVGTNEQFF
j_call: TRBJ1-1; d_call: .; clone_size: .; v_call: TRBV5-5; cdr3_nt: TGTGCCAGCAGCTTGGATAGTGGTCGAGCTTTCTTT; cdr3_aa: CASSLDSGRAFF
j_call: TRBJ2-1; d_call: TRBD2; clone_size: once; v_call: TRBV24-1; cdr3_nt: TGTGCCACCAGTTCTTTAGCGGGAGGGCCGTGGAATGAGCAGTTCTTC; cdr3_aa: CATSSLAGGPWNEQFF
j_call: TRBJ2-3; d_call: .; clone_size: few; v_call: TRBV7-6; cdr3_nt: TGTGCCAGCAGCTCACAGGGTGGGATAGATACGCAGTATTTT; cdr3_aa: CASSSQGGIDTQYF
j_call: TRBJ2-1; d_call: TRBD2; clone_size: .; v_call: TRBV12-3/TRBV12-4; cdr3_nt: TGTGCCAGCAGGGGACTAGCGGGAGGCCCGACCTACAATGAGCAGTTCTTC; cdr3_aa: CASRGLAGGPTYNEQFF
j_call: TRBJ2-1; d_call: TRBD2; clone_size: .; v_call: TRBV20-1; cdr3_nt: TGCAGTGCTAGAGATTTGGCGGGAGGTCGCAATGAGCAGTTCTTC; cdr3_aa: CSARDLAGGRNEQFF
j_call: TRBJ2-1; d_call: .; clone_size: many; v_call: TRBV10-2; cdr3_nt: TGCGCCAGTAGCCCCGAGTCCTACAATGAGCAGTTCTTC; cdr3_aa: CASSPESYNEQFF
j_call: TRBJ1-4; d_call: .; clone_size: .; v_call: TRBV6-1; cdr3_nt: TGTGCCAGCAGTGAATTCGACAGAGCCAATGAAAAACTGTTTTTT; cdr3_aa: CASSEFDRANEKLFF
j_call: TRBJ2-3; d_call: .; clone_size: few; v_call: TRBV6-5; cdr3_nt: TGTGCCAGCAGTTACGTGGCGTGGGGGAGCACAGATACGCAGTATTTT; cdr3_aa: CASSYVAWGSTDTQYF
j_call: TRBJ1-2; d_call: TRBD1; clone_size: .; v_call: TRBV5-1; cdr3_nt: TGCGCCAGCAGCTTGGTCGGCGACAGGGACTATGGCTACACCTTC; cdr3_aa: CASSLVGDRDYGYTF
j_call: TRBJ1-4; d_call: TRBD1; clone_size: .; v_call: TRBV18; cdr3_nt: TGTGCCAGCTCACCTATCGGACAGGGTGAAAAACTGTTTTTT; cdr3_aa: CASSPIGQGEKLFF
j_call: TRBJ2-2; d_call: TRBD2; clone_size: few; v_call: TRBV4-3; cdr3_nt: TGCGCCAGCAGCCAAGATTACGGGGGGATCACCGGGGAGCTGTTTTTT; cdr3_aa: CASSQDYGGITGELFF
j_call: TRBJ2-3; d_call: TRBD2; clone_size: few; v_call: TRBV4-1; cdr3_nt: TGCGCCAGCAGCCAAGTTATAGCGGGGGGACATACGCAGTATTTT; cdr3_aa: CASSQVIAGGHTQYF
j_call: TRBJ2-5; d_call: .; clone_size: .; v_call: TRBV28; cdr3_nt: TGTGCCAGCAGGGCCGGGCAGGGCTTCCCTCAAGAGACCCAGTACTTC; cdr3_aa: CASRAGQGFPQETQYF
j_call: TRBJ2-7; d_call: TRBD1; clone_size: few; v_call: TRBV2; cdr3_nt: TGTGCCAGCAGGCAGGACAGGGTTTACGAGCAGTACTTC; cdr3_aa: CASRQDRVYEQYF
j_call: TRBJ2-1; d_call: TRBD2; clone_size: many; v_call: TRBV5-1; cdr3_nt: TGCGCCAGCAGCGGGGAACTAGCGGTCAATGAGCAGTTCTTC; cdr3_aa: CASSGELAVNEQFF
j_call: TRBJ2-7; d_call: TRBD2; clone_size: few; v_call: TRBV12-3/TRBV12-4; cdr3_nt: TGTGCCAGCAGTTCAAAGGGGACTAGCGTCTACGAGCAGTACTTC; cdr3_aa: CASSSKGTSVYEQYF
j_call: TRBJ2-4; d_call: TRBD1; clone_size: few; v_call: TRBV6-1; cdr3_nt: TGTGCCAGCAGTCAGGGACAGGGGGGAGCCAAAAACATTCAGTACTTC; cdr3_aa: CASSQGQGGAKNIQYF
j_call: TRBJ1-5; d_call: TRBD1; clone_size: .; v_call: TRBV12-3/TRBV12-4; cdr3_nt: TGTGCCAGCAGGGTGACAGGGTACAATCAGCCCCAGCATTTT; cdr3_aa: CASRVTGYNQPQHF
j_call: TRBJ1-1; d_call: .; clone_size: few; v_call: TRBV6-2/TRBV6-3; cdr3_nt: TGTGCCAGCAGTTACCCCGGTTGGAACACTGAAGCTTTCTTT; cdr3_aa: CASSYPGWNTEAFF
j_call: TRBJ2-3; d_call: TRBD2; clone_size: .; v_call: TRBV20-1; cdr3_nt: TGCAGTGCTAGGACTAGCGGGATAAGGAGCGGAGATACGCAGTATTTT; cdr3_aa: CSARTSGIRSGDTQYF
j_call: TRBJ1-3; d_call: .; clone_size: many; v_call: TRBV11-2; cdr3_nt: TGTGCCAGCAGCTTAATCTCTGGAAACACCATATATTTT; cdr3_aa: CASSLISGNTIYF
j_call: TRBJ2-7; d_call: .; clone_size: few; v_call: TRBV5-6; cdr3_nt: TGTGCCAGCAGCTTGGGCGTAGGTCCATACGAGCAGTACTTC; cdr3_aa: CASSLGVGPYEQYF
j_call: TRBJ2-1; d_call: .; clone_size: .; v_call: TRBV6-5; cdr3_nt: TGTGCCAGCAGTTACTCGAAGCTAGCGTCCAATGAGCAGTTCTTC; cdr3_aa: CASSYSKLASNEQFF
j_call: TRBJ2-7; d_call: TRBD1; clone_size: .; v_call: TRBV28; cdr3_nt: TGTGCCAGCAGTCCACCGCCCGGGACAGGAGCCTACGAGCAGTACTTC; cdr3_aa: CASSPPPGTGAYEQYF